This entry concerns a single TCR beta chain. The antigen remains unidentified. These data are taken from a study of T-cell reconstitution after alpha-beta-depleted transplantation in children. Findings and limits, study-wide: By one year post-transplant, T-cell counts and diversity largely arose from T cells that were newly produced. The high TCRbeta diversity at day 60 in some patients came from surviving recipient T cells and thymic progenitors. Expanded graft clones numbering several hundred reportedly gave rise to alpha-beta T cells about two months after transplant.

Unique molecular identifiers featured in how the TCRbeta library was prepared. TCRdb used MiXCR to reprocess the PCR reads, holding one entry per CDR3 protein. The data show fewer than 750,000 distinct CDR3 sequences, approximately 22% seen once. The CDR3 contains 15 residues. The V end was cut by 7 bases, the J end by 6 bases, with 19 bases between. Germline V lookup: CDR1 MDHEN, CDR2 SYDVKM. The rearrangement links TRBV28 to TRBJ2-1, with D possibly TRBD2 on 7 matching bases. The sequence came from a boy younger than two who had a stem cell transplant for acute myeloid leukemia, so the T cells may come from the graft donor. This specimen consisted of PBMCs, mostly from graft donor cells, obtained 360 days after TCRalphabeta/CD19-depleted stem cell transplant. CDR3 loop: CASTVAGGPSNEQFF. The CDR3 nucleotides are TGTGCCAGCACGGTCGCCGGGGGGCCATCCAATGAGCAGTTCTTC. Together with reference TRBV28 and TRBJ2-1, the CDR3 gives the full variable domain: DVKVTQSSRYLVKRTGEKVFLECVQDMDHENMFWYRQDPGLGLRLIYFSYDVKMKEKGDIPEGYSVSREKKERFSLILESASTNQTSMYLCASTVAGGPSNEQFFGPGTRLTVL.